The source of this T cell receptor (beta chain) is a study of shared clonotypes between healthy human individuals. Trimming left V 3 bases short and J 1 base short, with 10 bases between. From germline, CDR1 is SGHNT and CDR2 YYREEE (reference sequence). This CDR3 is 14 amino acids long. This clone was seen just once. The method was immunoSEQ multiplex PCR; TCRdb's version includes in-frame clones alone and lacks a portion of them. This sample has 2 million to 2.5 million clones, with around 95% found just once. The chain carries TRBV5-4 and TRBJ1-1; D remains unclear. This clonotype was sampled from a young man in good health. Sequenced sample: naive CD4+ T cells sorted from blood. Regarding subset: CD45RA+ positively selected. The DNA for the CDR3 is TGTGCCAGCAGCTCGCGTGAGGGGAACACTGAAGCTTTCTTT. It is translated as CASSSREGNTEAFF. The variable domain in full, with the rest retrieved from reference TRBV5-4 and TRBJ1-1, is ETGVTQSPTHLIKTRGQQVTLRCSSQSGHNTVSWYQQALGQGPQFIFQYYREEENGRGNFPPRFSGLQFPNYSSELNVNALELDDSALYLCASSSREGNTEAFFGQGTRLTVV.